This TCR beta chain was recovered during a study of T-cell reconstitution after alpha-beta-depleted transplantation in children. Overall study results and limits: Newly generated T cells supplied most T-cell counts and diversity one year post-transplant.

This sample's TCRbeta library carried unique molecular identifier barcodes. One entry per CDR3 protein, called by TCRdb with MiXCR from the PCR reads. Of fewer than 550,000 distinct CDR3 sequences listed, 9.5% to 12% are singletons. This clonotype occurred a few times. Its matching antigen is unknown. The CDR3 is 17 amino acids. V lost 0 bases and J lost 9; bases outside the gene matches: 10. From germline, CDR1 is SGHRS and CDR2 YFSETQ. The source was PBMCs, mostly from graft donor cells, collected 180 days after TCRalphabeta/CD19-depleted stem cell transplant. The receptor was isolated from a female patient aged 2-9 years who had a stem cell transplant for aplastic anemia, so the T cells may come from the graft donor. This chain links TRBV5-1 with TRBJ2-1; 12 positions agree with TRBD2. The CDR3 DNA follows: TGCGCCAGCAGCTTGGAGGGAACTAGCGGGGGGAAGAGTGAGCAGTTCTTC. Encoded protein: CASSLEGTSGGKSEQFF.